These T cell receptor beta chains were read from a single sample in a study of shared clonotypes between healthy human individuals. Profiled with immunoSEQ multiplex PCR; TCRdb holds only in-frame clones, not every one. The sample includes over 100,000 clones, about 63% of them seen just once. Input material: memory CD8+ T cells sorted from blood. Receptors were obtained from a woman in her twenties or thirties in good health. The CDR3 runs from the conserved cysteine through the conserved F or W. The order of the fields is D gene, CDR3 length, V gene, clone size, J gene, CDR3 protein, CDR3 DNA. The D gene is left open where the match is weak. Clone size appears in some rows only: once, few, many, or a class for an expanded clone.

-	14	TRBV2	-	TRBJ1-2	CASTMTAKYYGYTF	TGTGCCAGCACCATGACAGCGAAGTACTATGGCTACACCTTC
-	15	TRBV19	many	TRBJ2-2	CASSKGTLNTGELFF	TGTGCCAGTAGTAAAGGTACCCTGAACACCGGGGAGCTGTTTTTT
TRBD1	14	TRBV2	-	TRBJ1-2	CASSAGGRLVGYTF	TGTGCCAGCAGTGCAGGGGGCCGACTGGTTGGCTACACCTTC
-	15	TRBV6-4	-	TRBJ2-1	CASSGSQDQGNEQFF	TGTGCCAGCAGTGGGTCACAGGATCAGGGCAATGAGCAGTTCTTC
-	12	TRBV6-6	-	TRBJ2-1	CASGGLYNEQFF	TGTGCCAGCGGAGGACTCTACAATGAGCAGTTCTTC
-	11	TRBV29-1	-	TRBJ2-2	CSAPRAGELFF	TGCAGCGCACCCCGAGCGGGGGAGCTGTTTTTT
-	13	TRBV2	-	TRBJ2-7	CASSEGSAYEQYF	TGTGCCAGCAGTGAGGGCAGCGCCTACGAGCAGTACTTC
-	12	TRBV10-2	once	TRBJ1-3	CASSDPGNTIYF	TGCGCCAGCAGTGATCCCGGGAACACCATATATTTT
-	14	TRBV25-1	few	TRBJ2-5	CASVEGGGEVTQYF	TGTGCCAGCGTTGAAGGGGGAGGAGAGGTGACCCAGTACTTC
-	13	TRBV28	-	TRBJ2-7	CASSFGRGGEQYF	TGTGCCAGCAGTTTCGGCAGGGGCGGCGAGCAGTACTTC
-	17	TRBV5-5	-	TRBJ2-7	CASRGPGDRASPYEQYF	TGTGCCAGCCGGGGGCCTGGAGACAGAGCTTCACCCTACGAGCAGTACTTC
-	13	TRBV28	-	TRBJ1-3	CASSFDSGNTIYF	TGTGCCAGCAGTTTCGACTCTGGAAACACCATATATTTT
TRBD2	14	TRBV6-4	-	TRBJ2-2	CASSPREGPGELFF	TGTGCCAGCAGTCCGCGGGAGGGTCCCGGGGAGCTGTTTTTT
-	17	TRBV19	-	TRBJ2-1	CASSPLRQSLSYNEQFF	TGTGCCAGTAGTCCCCTCCGGCAGTCACTCTCCTACAATGAGCAGTTCTTC
-	14	TRBV9	-	TRBJ1-2	CASSVGRDRYGYTF	TGTGCCAGCAGCGTAGGCAGGGACCGGTATGGCTACACCTTC
-	15	TRBV19	many	TRBJ2-7	CASSVWGGSAYEQYF	TGTGCCAGTAGTGTATGGGGCGGAAGCGCCTACGAGCAGTACTTC
-	13	TRBV7-9	-	TRBJ2-7	CASSFPNSYEQYF	TGTGCCAGCAGCTTCCCCAACTCCTACGAACAGTACTTC
-	17	TRBV4-1	-	TRBJ2-1	CASSQEGVGVGVAEQFF	TGCGCCAGCAGCCAAGAGGGTGTGGGCGTGGGGGTGGCGGAGCAGTTCTTC
-	13	TRBV6-1	-	TRBJ2-7	CASSDRFSYEQYF	TGTGCCAGCAGTGATCGGTTCTCCTACGAGCAGTACTTC
TRBD2	13	TRBV10-1	-	TRBJ2-1	CASSTGLVDEQFF	TGCGCCAGCAGTACCGGACTAGTCGATGAGCAGTTCTTC
-	14	TRBV28	-	TRBJ2-7	CASSFWGARREQYF	TGTGCCAGCAGTTTTTGGGGGGCCCGGAGGGAGCAGTACTTC
-	11	TRBV6-1	-	TRBJ2-5	CASTHQETQYF	TGTGCCAGCACCCATCAAGAGACCCAGTACTTC
-	15	TRBV6-1	-	TRBJ2-7	CASSGAWDLPYEQYF	TGTGCCAGCAGTGGCGCCTGGGACTTACCCTACGAGCAGTACTTC
TRBD2	16	TRBV5-4	-	TRBJ2-3	CASSWGLAGVGDTQYF	TGTGCCAGCAGCTGGGGACTAGCGGGTGTAGGAGATACGCAGTATTTT
TRBD1	15	TRBV27	-	TRBJ1-6	CASSPDRGNNSPLHF	TGTGCCAGCAGTCCGGACAGGGGAAATAATTCACCCCTCCACTTT
-	14	TRBV5-1	once	TRBJ1-2	CASSLTGYNYGYTF	TGCGCCAGCAGCTTGACAGGCTATAACTATGGCTACACCTTC
-	11	TRBV20-1	-	TRBJ2-1	CSARDYNEQFF	TGCAGTGCTAGGGACTACAATGAGCAGTTCTTC
TRBD1	14	TRBV2	few	TRBJ1-2	CASSEDRSNYGYTF	TGTGCCAGCAGTGAGGACAGGAGTAACTATGGCTACACCTTC
-	16	TRBV27	-	TRBJ2-1	CASKQYAGSSYNEQFF	TGTGCCAGCAAACAATATGCCGGGAGCTCCTACAATGAGCAGTTCTTC
-	12	TRBV10-1	-	TRBJ1-1	CASSVSSVPAFF	TGCGCCAGCAGCGTGAGCAGTGTCCCAGCTTTCTTT
-	14	TRBV5-5	-	TRBJ1-2	CASATAAWVEGYTF	TGTGCCAGCGCGACAGCGGCGTGGGTGGAGGGCTACACCTTC
-	14	TRBV7-9	-	TRBJ2-2	CASSLWDGSGELFF	TGTGCCAGCAGCCTCTGGGACGGCAGTGGTGAGCTGTTTTTT
TRBD2	17	TRBV28	-	TRBJ2-7	CASSLWTSGLGFDEQYF	TGTGCCAGCAGTTTATGGACTAGCGGGCTCGGGTTTGACGAGCAGTACTTC
TRBD2	13	TRBV19	-	TRBJ2-7	CASSLLAGGEQYF	TGTGCCAGTAGTCTATTAGCGGGAGGCGAGCAGTACTTC
-	13	TRBV7-6	-	TRBJ2-5	CASRERGWETQYF	TGTGCCTCCAGGGAGAGGGGTTGGGAGACCCAGTACTTC